This T cell receptor (beta chain) was sequenced during a study of tumour-infiltrating T cells in Burkitt lymphoma (dated by TCRdb to the early 2020s). Broadly, across the study: All epidemiological subtypes of Burkitt lymphoma were represented among the 65 to 90 patients who made up the cohort. When TCR repertoire data were correlated with clinical outcome, productive clonality turned out to predict both overall and progression-free survival, independent of established prognosticators, age at diagnosis among them.

The library was built by means of the immunoSEQ multiplex PCR assay. Drawn from immuneACCESS, this table holds only the in-frame rearrangements with V and J called that TCRdb kept. Clones are partly lost; checked studies trace under half to an unresolved V gene and leave the rest unexplained. This sample comprises around 45,000 clones, 31% of them detected only once. Over 2.5% of the sample lies in the top ten. V is trimmed back by 3 bases and J by 5 bases, and the junction contains 6 bases that no gene match accounts for. CDR1 and CDR2 were assigned from the germline V gene as SGDLS and YYNGEE. There are 15 amino acids in the CDR3, from cysteine to phenylalanine inclusive. The only DNA kept is the CDR3, 45 bases in frame from the first base. Note on this clone: It has no known antigen specificity. One base away there is no much larger clone; base qualities are not given.

What the work shows at the level of the full study, not this receptor alone: Several public clonotypes shared across numerous Burkitt lymphoma patients were found, and shared tumour neoantigen selection absent from diffuse large B-cell lymphoma was thereby suggested.

The sequenced sample consisted of tumor tissue. The sequence came from a human donor with Burkitt lymphoma. The rearranged chain carries TRBV9 and TRBJ1-3; 9 bases in the middle match TRBD1. The CDR3 reads as follows: CASSGPTGGRNTIYF. The nucleotide sequence reads TGTGCCAGCAGCGGCCCGACAGGGGGGCGAAACACCATATATTTT.